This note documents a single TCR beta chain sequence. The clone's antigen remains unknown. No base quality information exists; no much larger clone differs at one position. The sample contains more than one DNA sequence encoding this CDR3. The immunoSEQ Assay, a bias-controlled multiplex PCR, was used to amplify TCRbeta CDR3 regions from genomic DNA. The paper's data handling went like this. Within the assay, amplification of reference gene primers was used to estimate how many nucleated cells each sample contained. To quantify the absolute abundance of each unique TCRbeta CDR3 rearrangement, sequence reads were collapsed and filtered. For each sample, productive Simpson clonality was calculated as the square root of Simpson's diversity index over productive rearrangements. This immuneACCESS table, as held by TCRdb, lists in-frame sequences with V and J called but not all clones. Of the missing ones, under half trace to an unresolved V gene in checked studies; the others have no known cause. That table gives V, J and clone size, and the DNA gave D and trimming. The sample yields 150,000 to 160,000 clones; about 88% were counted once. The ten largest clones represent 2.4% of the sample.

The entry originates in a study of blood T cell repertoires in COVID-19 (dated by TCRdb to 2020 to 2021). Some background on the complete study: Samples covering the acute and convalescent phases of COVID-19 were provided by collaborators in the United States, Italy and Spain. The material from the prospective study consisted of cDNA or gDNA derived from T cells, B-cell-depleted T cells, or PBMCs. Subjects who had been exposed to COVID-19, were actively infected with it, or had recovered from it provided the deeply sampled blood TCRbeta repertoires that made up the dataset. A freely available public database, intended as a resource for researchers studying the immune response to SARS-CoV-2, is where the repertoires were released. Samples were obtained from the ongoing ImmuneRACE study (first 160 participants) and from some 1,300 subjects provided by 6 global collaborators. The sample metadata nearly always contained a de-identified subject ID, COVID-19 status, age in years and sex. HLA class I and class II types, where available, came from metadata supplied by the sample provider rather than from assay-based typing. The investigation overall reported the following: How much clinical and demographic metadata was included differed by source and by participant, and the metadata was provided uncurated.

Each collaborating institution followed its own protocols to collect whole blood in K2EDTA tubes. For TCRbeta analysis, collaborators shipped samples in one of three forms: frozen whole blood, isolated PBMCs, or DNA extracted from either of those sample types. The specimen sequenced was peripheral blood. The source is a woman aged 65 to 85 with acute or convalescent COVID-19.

In nucleotide form, the sequence is TGTGCCAGCAGTTCTACGACAGATACGCAGTATTTT. This gives the protein CASSSTTDTQYF. The receptor chain draws on TRBV6-5 and TRBJ2-3; the D gene remains uncertain. V is cut by 4 bases and J by 3 bases, and the space between the germline ends is 5 bases. Based on the germline V gene, the CDR1 and CDR2 sequences are MNHEY and SVGAGI. The CDR3 goes from the cysteine to the phenylalanine over 12 residues. Just the 36-base CDR3 DNA is kept, in frame starting at base 1.